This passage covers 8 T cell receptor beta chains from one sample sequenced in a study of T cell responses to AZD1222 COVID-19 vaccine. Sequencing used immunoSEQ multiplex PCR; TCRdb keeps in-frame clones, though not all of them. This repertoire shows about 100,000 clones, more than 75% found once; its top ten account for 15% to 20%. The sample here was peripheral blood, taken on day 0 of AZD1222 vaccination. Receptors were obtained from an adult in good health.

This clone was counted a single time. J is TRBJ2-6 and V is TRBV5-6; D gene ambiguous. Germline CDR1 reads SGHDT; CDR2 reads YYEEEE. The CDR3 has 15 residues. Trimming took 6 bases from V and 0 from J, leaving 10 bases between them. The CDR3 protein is CASTFWRSGANVLTF. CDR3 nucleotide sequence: TGTGCCAGCACCTTCTGGCGCTCTGGGGCCAACGTCCTGACTTTC.

The CDR3 sequence is CASTLSGENTGELFF. As DNA, the CDR3 is TGTGCCAGCACCCTTAGTGGGGAGAACACCGGGGAGCTGTTTTTT. V and J are TRBV7-7 and TRBJ2-2; D uncertain. The V gene's germline CDR1 is SSHAT and CDR2 FNYEAQ (reference sequence). This CDR3 spans 15 amino acids. Trimming took off 7 bases at V and 1 base at J, with 13 bases between the two ends.

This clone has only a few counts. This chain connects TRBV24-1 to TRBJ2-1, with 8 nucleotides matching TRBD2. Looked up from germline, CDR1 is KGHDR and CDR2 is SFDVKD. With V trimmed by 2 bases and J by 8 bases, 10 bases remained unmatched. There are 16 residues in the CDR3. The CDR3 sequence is CATSDSTGGPTYEQFF. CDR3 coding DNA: TGTGCCACCAGTGATTCCACGGGAGGGCCAACCTATGAGCAGTTCTTC.

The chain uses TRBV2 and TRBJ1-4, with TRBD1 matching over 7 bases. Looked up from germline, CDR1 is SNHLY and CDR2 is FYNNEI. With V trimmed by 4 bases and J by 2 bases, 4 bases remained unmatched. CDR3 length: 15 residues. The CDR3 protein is CASSGQGVTNEKLFF. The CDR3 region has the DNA TGTGCCAGCAGTGGACAGGGAGTCACTAATGAAAAACTGTTTTTT.

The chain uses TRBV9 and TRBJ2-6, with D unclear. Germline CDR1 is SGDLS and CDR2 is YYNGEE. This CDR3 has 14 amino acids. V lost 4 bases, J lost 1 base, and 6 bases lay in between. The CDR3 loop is CASSPGSGANVLTF. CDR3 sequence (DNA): TGTGCCAGCAGCCCTGGTTCTGGGGCCAACGTCCTGACTTTC.

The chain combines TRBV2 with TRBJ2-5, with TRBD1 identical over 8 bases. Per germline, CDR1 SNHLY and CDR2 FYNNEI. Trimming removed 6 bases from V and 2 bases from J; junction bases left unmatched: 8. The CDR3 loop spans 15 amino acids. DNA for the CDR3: TGTGCCAGCAGCCGAGACAGGGGAGGTCAAGAGACCCAGTACTTC. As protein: CASSRDRGGQETQYF.

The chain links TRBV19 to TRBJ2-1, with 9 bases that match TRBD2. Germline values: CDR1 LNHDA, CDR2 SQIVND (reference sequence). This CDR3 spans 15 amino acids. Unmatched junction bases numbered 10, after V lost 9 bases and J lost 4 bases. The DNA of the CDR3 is TGTGCCAGCACCGTAGGACTAGCGAATTACAATGAGCAGTTCTTC. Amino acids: CASTVGLANYNEQFF.

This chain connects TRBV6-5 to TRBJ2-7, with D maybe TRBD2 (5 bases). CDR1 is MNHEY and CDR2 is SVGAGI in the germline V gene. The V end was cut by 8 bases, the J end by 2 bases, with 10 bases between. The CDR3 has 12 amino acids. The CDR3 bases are TGTGCCAGCCAGCGGAACCCCTACGAGCAGTACTTC. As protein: CASQRNPYEQYF.